Presented here are 3 T cell receptor beta chains from one specimen sequenced in a study of tumor-infiltrating lymphocytes in primary liver carcinoma. Making TCR beta cDNA involved around 510 ng total RNA and a constant-region primer. Three-round nested multiplex PCR performed with slightly modified ARM-PCR produced the TCR beta libraries. Rounds one and two of PCR, each of around 11 cycles, were primed with TRBV1-TRBV30 forward primers and a C-beta reverse primer. MiXCR, run by TCRdb on the multiplex PCR reads, gives a single entry per CDR3 protein. Here the sample spans approximately 330,000 distinct CDR3 sequences, approximately 65% being singletons. Unsorted whole blood supplied the blood RNA, and germline DNA was isolated too. Sequencing was carried out using peripheral blood. These receptor sequences come from a man in his forties with primary liver carcinoma and hepatitis B virus infection.

This clonotype was seen only a few times. A read error may produce the germline difference seen at one junction end. This chain joins TRBV30 and TRBJ2-2; possible D gene TRBD2, 6 bases. Germline lookup yields CDR1 GTSNPN and CDR2 SVGIG (reference sequence). CDR3 length: 13 amino acids. The CDR3 sequence: CARRGYNTGELFF. The CDR3 nucleotides read TGTGCCCGGAGGGGATACAACACCGGGGAGCTGTTTTTT.

About this clonotype itself: This may be a read error: a much more frequent sequence differs by one nucleotide. The chain combines TRBV28 with TRBJ2-7; D may be TRBD2 (5 bases). The length of the CDR3 is 13 residues. The germline gives CDR1 MDHEN, CDR2 SYDVKM. The V end lost 3 bases, the J end lost 5 bases, and 11 bases lay between the germline ends. The CDR3 sequence is CASSLKRVHEQYF. The CDR3 DNA follows: TGTGCCAGCAGTTTGAAGAGGGTCCACGAGCAGTACTTC.

In the case of this clonotype: This could be a read error, since a much larger clone is one nucleotide away. The gene calls are TRBV12-5 and TRBJ2-1; tentatively, D is TRBD2 (6 bases). The CDR3 consists of 15 residues. CDR1 and CDR2 (germline): LGHNT, FRNRAP. V lost 7 bases, J lost 6 bases, and 19 bases lay in between. CDR3 nucleotides: TGTGCTAGTGCTCTACCCGGGGATAGCGGCAATGAGCAGTTCTTC. Translated: CASALPGDSGNEQFF.